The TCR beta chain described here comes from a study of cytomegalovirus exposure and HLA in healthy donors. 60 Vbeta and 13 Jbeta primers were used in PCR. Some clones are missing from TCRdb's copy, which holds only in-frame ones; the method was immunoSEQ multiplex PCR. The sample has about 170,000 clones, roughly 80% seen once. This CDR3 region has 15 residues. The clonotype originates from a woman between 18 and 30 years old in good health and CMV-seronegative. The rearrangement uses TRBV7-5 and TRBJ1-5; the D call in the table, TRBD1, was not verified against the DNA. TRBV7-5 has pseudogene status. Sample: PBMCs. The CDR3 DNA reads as TGTGCCAGAAGCTTAGAAGCAGGCTCCAATCAGCCCCAGCATTTT. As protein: CARSLEAGSNQPQHF.